The TCR beta chain described here comes from a study of low-dose radiotherapy and immunotherapy resistance in tumors. Whole-study context: A daily 300 mg dose of oral aspirin was taken by patients for four cycles from cycle 1 day 1.

Primers used for first-strand cDNA, a TRAV- and TRBV-specific set, covered both alpha and beta chains. TCRs were put through roughly 19 PCR cycles of amplification with Phusion. A constant-region primer and the V-primer adapter served as the primer pair. Isolated mRNA was amplified by in vitro transcription. TCRdb called the reads again in MiXCR, with one record for every CDR3 protein. The sample has about 20,000 distinct CDR3 sequences, 74% seen once. The donors' treatment consisted of nivolumab, ipilimumab, aspirin, low-dose cyclophosphamide and low-dose radiotherapy. Eligibility required advanced solid tumors lacking tumor-infiltrating lymphocytes. This clonotype has a handful of counts. The CDR3 is 13 amino acids.

The TCR was taken from a human donor with advanced metastatic prostate, ovarian, gallbladder or colorectal cancer (not recorded which). This table probably holds off-target reads from a library built for another chain. V gene TRBV23-1 combines with J gene TRBJ2-2; D gene uncertain. TRBV23-1 is recorded as an ORF, its role being uncertain. The CDR3 nucleotides are TGCCCATCATCTCCAGATAGGACCGGGGAGCTGTTTTTT. Protein: CPSSPDRTGELFF.